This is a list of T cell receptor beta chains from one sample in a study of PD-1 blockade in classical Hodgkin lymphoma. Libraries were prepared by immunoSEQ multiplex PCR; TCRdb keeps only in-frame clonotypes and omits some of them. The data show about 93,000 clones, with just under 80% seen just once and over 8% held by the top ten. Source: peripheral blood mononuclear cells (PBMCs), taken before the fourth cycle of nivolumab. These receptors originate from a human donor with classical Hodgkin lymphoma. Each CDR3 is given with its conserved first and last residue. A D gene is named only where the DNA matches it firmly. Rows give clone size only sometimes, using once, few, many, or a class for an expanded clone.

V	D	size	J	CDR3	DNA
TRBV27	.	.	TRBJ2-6	CASRAAGANVLTF	TGTGCCAGCAGGGCAGCTGGGGCCAACGTCCTGACTTTC
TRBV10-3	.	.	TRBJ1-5	CATLKEAGGNQPQHF	TGTGCCACCTTAAAAGAGGCAGGAGGAAATCAGCCCCAGCATTTT
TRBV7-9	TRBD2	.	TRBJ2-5	CASSLVAGGQETQYF	TGTGCCAGCAGCTTAGTGGCGGGGGGGCAAGAGACCCAGTACTTC
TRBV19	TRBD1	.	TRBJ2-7	CASSLRGGVRAYEQYF	TGTGCCAGTAGTTTGCGAGGGGGCGTCAGGGCCTACGAGCAGTACTTC
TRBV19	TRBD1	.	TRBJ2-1	CASSSRTGLYNEQFF	TGTGCCAGTAGTTCTCGGACAGGGTTATACAATGAGCAGTTCTTC
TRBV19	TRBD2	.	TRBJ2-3	CASGLAGLSDTQYF	TGTGCCAGTGGACTAGCGGGTTTGTCAGATACGCAGTATTTT
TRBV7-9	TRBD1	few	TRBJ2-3	CASSKGQGSSTDTQYF	TGTGCCAGCAGCAAAGGACAGGGTTCTAGCACAGATACGCAGTATTTT
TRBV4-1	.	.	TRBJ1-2	CASSQGGTEPYGYTF	TGCGCCAGCAGCCAAGGGGGCACAGAACCCTATGGCTACACCTTC
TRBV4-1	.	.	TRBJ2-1	CASSQVGSLNEQFF	TGCGCCAGCAGCCAGGTCGGGAGCCTCAATGAGCAGTTCTTC
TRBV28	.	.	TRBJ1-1	CASSLYAGENTEAFF	TGTGCCAGCAGTTTATACGCCGGGGAGAACACTGAAGCTTTCTTT
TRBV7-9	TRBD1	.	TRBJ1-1	CASSPLGGQLNTEAFF	TGTGCCAGCAGTCCTCTAGGGGGACAGCTGAACACTGAAGCTTTCTTT